The clone carrying this T cell receptor beta chain turned up a few times. The antigen is not known. This sample stems from a study of beta chain features in type 1 diabetes. For the study at large: Comparable age, gender and cell yields were observed in patients relative to healthy donors.

All of the isolated RNA was reverse transcribed, so expressed TCRB transcripts were sequenced. Assay: immunoSEQ multiplex PCR; the TCRdb copy retains only in-frame clones and omits some. This sample has about 140,000 clones; around a tenth occur once, and the top ten carry 0.55% to 0.75%. The CDR3 runs to 14 residues. Germline V gives CDR1 SGDLS, CDR2 YYNGEE. The junction had 7 bases not matched to a gene; V was cut back by 1 base and J by 9 bases. Study results and limitations: Diminished insertions and augmented deletions at VDJ junctions characterized type 1 diabetes patients. Compared with healthy donors, patients appeared to share more similar naive, central memory and regulatory TCRB repertoires. Patients and controls would share equally any PCR tilt toward shorter templates.

The V call is TRBV9, the J call TRBJ2-1; 7 bases map to TRBD1. This receptor was obtained from a woman aged 40 to 50 in good health. The specimen sequenced was central memory CD4+ T cells from blood. CDR3 region: CASSVKVTGAEQFF. The CDR3 coding sequence is TGTGCCAGCAGCGTAAAGGTTACAGGGGCTGAGCAGTTCTTC. Full variable domain (outside the CDR3, taken from reference TRBV9 and TRBJ2-1): DSGVTQTPKHLITATGQRVTLRCSPRSGDLSVYWYQQSLDQGLQFLIQYYNGEERAKGNILERFSAQQFPDLHSELNLSSLELGDSALYFCASSVKVTGAEQFFGPGTRLTVL.